Listed below are T cell receptor beta chains from one sample, sequenced in a study of blood T cell repertoires in COVID-19. Assay: immunoSEQ multiplex PCR; the TCRdb copy retains only in-frame clones and omits some. Of about 140,000 clones listed, less than 80% are singletons. Sequenced: peripheral blood. The receptor source for this set is a woman at least 80 years old with active or convalescent COVID-19. The conserved cysteine and the conserved F or W are not part of the CDR3 here. The order of the fields is CDR3 length, V gene, J gene, CDR3 protein.

len: 15; v_gene: TRBV19; j_gene: TRBJ1-4; CDR3aa: ASTPGTGGATNEKLF
len: 13; v_gene: TRBV27; j_gene: TRBJ2-4; CDR3aa: ASSFSGTGLNIQY
len: 9; v_gene: TRBV5-5; j_gene: TRBJ2-5; CDR3aa: ASSLTETQY
len: 10; v_gene: TRBV24-1; j_gene: TRBJ2-1; CDR3aa: ATSDSEQEQF
len: 10; v_gene: TRBV29-1; j_gene: TRBJ1-6; CDR3aa: SVEGENSPLH
len: 10; v_gene: TRBV6-5; j_gene: TRBJ2-2; CDR3aa: ASVGGPGELF
len: 16; v_gene: TRBV2; j_gene: TRBJ1-5; CDR3aa: ASSGAVQGAFSNQPQH
len: 11; v_gene: TRBV18; j_gene: TRBJ2-5; CDR3aa: ASSPLSQETQY
len: 13; v_gene: TRBV21-1; j_gene: TRBJ2-7; CDR3aa: ASSKFLGANYEQY
len: 13; v_gene: TRBV18; j_gene: TRBJ1-2; CDR3aa: ASSPRPPPNYGYT
len: 10; v_gene: TRBV5-5; j_gene: TRBJ1-2; CDR3aa: ASSLGLFGYT
len: 16; v_gene: TRBV5-1; j_gene: TRBJ2-1; CDR3aa: ASSLSPGTSGGVVEQF
len: 15; v_gene: TRBV11-1; j_gene: TRBJ2-7; CDR3aa: ASSLAFYRDRTYEQY
len: 12; v_gene: TRBV4-1; j_gene: TRBJ1-1; CDR3aa: ASSTISGDTEAF
len: 12; v_gene: TRBV5-1; j_gene: TRBJ1-2; CDR3aa: ASSLGDRDYGYT
len: 15; v_gene: TRBV5-1; j_gene: TRBJ1-1; CDR3aa: ASSLEGGAGFNTEAF
len: 13; v_gene: TRBV19; j_gene: TRBJ2-7; CDR3aa: ASNMGGGSTYEQY
len: 12; v_gene: TRBV30; j_gene: TRBJ2-3; CDR3aa: AWSVLRLTDTQY
len: 14; v_gene: TRBV13; j_gene: TRBJ2-1; CDR3aa: ASSRLASGGYNEQF
len: 16; v_gene: TRBV7-6; j_gene: TRBJ1-3; CDR3aa: ASSLASGTSVSGNTIY
len: 12; v_gene: TRBV18; j_gene: TRBJ1-5; CDR3aa: ASATGGSNQPQH
len: 12; v_gene: TRBV5-1; j_gene: TRBJ1-2; CDR3aa: ASSKGQGGYGYT
len: 11; v_gene: TRBV4-1; j_gene: TRBJ1-1; CDR3aa: ASSQNDRREAF
len: 13; v_gene: TRBV7-8; j_gene: TRBJ2-2; CDR3aa: ASSQGASNTGELF
len: 11; v_gene: TRBV10-3; j_gene: TRBJ1-5; CDR3aa: ATSPQSNQPQH
len: 12; v_gene: TRBV28; j_gene: TRBJ1-2; CDR3aa: ASSWTGGNYGYT
len: 13; v_gene: TRBV27; j_gene: TRBJ2-1; CDR3aa: ASRPRQGLRWEQF
len: 12; v_gene: TRBV7-9; j_gene: TRBJ2-1; CDR3aa: ASSLRGAGNEQF
len: 13; v_gene: TRBV30; j_gene: TRBJ1-3; CDR3aa: AWSTRGALGNTIY
len: 12; v_gene: TRBV7-9; j_gene: TRBJ1-2; CDR3aa: ASSLGAGGNGYT
len: 14; v_gene: TRBV5-1; j_gene: TRBJ2-2; CDR3aa: ASSFGQGRDTGELF
len: 13; v_gene: TRBV3-1/TRBV3-2; j_gene: TRBJ2-5; CDR3aa: ASSRPAGIQETQY
len: 13; v_gene: TRBV15; j_gene: TRBJ2-2; CDR3aa: ATQSSGGGTGELF